This TCR beta chain was recovered during a study of CD8 T cells in Susac syndrome. About 0.45 to 1 ug RNA was reverse transcribed with random hexamers. Using its own MiXCR run on the immunoSEQ multiplex PCR reads, TCRdb lists one record per CDR3 protein. Among hundreds of thousands of distinct CDR3 sequences listed, roughly 93% were seen once. The CDR3 runs to 14 residues. CDR1 is SQVTM, CDR2 ANQGSEA, per germline. J lost 5 bases, V lost 5 bases, and 12 bases had no gene match. This clonotype was recorded once. The receptor was derived from a human donor with multiple sclerosis. The chain couples TRBV29-1 to TRBJ2-7, with 7 bases lining up with TRBD1. The source material was CD4+ T cells from PBMCs. The CDR3 DNA is TGCAGCGTTCGGGGCGGCAGGGGGTCAGACGAGCAGTACTTC. This gives the protein CSVRGGRGSDEQYF.